The clone carrying this TCR beta chain was counted a few times. What it binds is unknown. Presence of unique molecular identifiers characterized the TCR beta cDNA libraries. A population of about 0.95 to 11 million T cells gave rise to around 480,000 cDNA molecules. TCRdb recomputed calls from the PCR reads with MiXCR, one row per CDR3 protein. The table shows approximately 400,000 distinct CDR3 sequences, with less than 40% occurring only once. From germline, CDR1 is SGHTA and CDR2 FQGNSA. V was shortened by 2 bases and J by 0 bases, with 4 bases between the two germline ends. The CDR3 is made up of 13 amino acids. The source of the sample is a study of post-analysis software for immune sequencing data. Study at large: The disease courses covered relapsing-remitting, secondary progressive and progressive-relapsing multiple sclerosis.

Broader study findings: In multiple sclerosis, normalized Chao1 diversity was significantly below that of controls. Co-batched samples clustered tightly together by F measure. Among four to six TRBV segments more frequent in patients than controls were TRBV5-6, TRBV5-1 and TRBV20-1.

The rearrangement joins TRBV7-2 to TRBJ1-2, with no clear D. The TCR originated in a girl between 5 and 17 years old with multiple sclerosis. The sequenced material came from blood. For the CDR3, the DNA is TGTGCCAGCAGCTTATGGGCTAACTATGGCTACACCTTC. Its protein product is CASSLWANYGYTF.